Listed here are 28 T cell receptor beta chains from one sample, sequenced in a study of blood T cell repertoires in COVID-19. The protocol was immunoSEQ multiplex PCR, while the TCRdb copy is restricted to in-frame clones and leaves out a portion. The table lists a few hundred thousand clones, less than 90% of them singletons. Sequencing was carried out using PBMCs or T cells enriched from blood (not recorded which). The receptor source for this set is a woman between 40 and 55 years old who had recovered from COVID-19.

The chain combines TRBV14 with TRBJ1-2; 7 bases are shared with TRBD1. Trimming removed 0 bases from V and 8 bases from J; junction bases left unmatched: 12. The germline V gene has CDR1 SGHDN and CDR2 FVKESK. The CDR3 totals 16 residues. CDR3 coding DNA: TGTGCCAGCAGCCAAGAAGCGACAGGGAGAGATTGCGGCTACACCTTC. Encoded protein: CASSQEATGRDCGYTF.

V and J are TRBV10-3 and TRBJ1-1, with TRBD1 as a possible D gene (5 bases). This CDR3 spans 14 amino acids. The germline V gene encodes CDR1 ENHRY and CDR2 SYGVKD. V shed 2 bases and J shed 7 bases, with 14 bases lying between them. The CDR3 sequence is CAISERGEGSEAFF. Here the CDR3 DNA reads TGTGCCATCAGTGAGAGAGGGGAGGGAAGTGAAGCTTTCTTT.

This clone was seen once. The rearrangement joins TRBV6-2 or TRBV6-3 to TRBJ2-1, with 10 bases lining up with TRBD2. Germline V gene sequence: CDR1 MNHEY, CDR2 SVGEGT. Losses at the gene ends were 4 bases for V and 7 bases for J; bases not matched to a gene: 7. CDR3 length equals 15 residues. The CDR3 protein is CASSSLAGVENEQFF. The CDR3 coding sequence is TGTGCCAGCAGTTCTCTAGCGGGAGTTGAGAATGAGCAGTTCTTC.

The genes are TRBV27 and TRBJ1-5, with 8 positions matching TRBD1. Per germline, CDR1 MNHEY and CDR2 SMNVEV (reference sequence). CDR3 length: 14 amino acids. After removal of 0 bases from V and 5 bases from J, the junction contained 0 bases not matched to a gene. The CDR3 here is CASSLSGQDQPQHF. The CDR3 region has the DNA TGTGCCAGCAGTTTATCGGGACAGGATCAGCCCCAGCATTTT.

There are a few counts of this clone. The chain couples TRBV5-1 to TRBJ2-5, with D maybe TRBD2 (5 bases). This CDR3 region has 14 residues. The germline V and J ends were trimmed by 2 bases and 2 bases, with 10 bases remaining between them. Germline V gene lookup returns CDR1 SGHRS and CDR2 YFSETQ. CDR3 residues: CASSFRAAQETQYF. CDR3 nucleotide sequence: TGCGCCAGCAGCTTCCGAGCGGCGCAAGAGACCCAGTACTTC.

The rearrangement uses TRBV28 and TRBJ2-2, with 10 positions matching TRBD1. The CDR3 runs 16 residues. V lost 7 bases and J lost 0; bases outside the gene matches: 5. Germline V gene lookup returns CDR1 MDHEN and CDR2 SYDVKM. The CDR3 coding sequence is TGTGCCAGCACGGGGACAGGGGCTTCGAACACCGGGGAGCTGTTTTTT. Protein: CASTGTGASNTGELFF.

This clone was recorded only once. CDR3 coding DNA: TGTGCCAGCAGCGGGTCTGGGGGGACAGCTTATGAAAAACTGTTTTTT. It specifies CASSGSGGTAYEKLFF. This sequence joins TRBV3-1 (or the pseudogene TRBV3-2) and TRBJ1-4; 7 bases are a match to TRBD1. Unmatched junction bases numbered 12, after V lost 5 bases and J lost 6 bases. Looked up from germline, CDR1 is LGHDT and CDR2 is YNNKEL (reference sequence). The CDR3 has 16 amino acids.

V gene TRBV5-1 combines with J gene TRBJ2-4, with 13 bases aligning to TRBD2. J gave up 1 base and V 5 bases, and 9 bases lay outside the gene matches. Germline V lookup: CDR1 SGHRS, CDR2 YFSETQ. This CDR3 comprises 18 residues. In DNA, the CDR3 is TGCGCCAGCAGAGTTGGACTAGCGGGAGTTGGGGCCAAAAACATTCAGTACTTC. Translation: CASRVGLAGVGAKNIQYF.

CDR3 DNA sequence: TGTGCCAGCAGGCAAACAGGGGCGGGTGGCTACACCTTC. Amino acid sequence: CASRQTGAGGYTF. V gene TRBV6-5 combines with J gene TRBJ1-2, with TRBD1 identical over 7 bases. V was clipped by 6 bases and J by 7 bases; unmatched bases: 8. Germline values: CDR1 MNHEY, CDR2 SVGAGI. CDR3 size: 13 residues.

The chain recombines TRBV5-1 with TRBJ2-2; possibly TRBD1 for D (5 bases). The V end was cut by 0 bases, the J end by 1 base, with 7 bases between. The germline V gene has CDR1 SGHRS and CDR2 YFSETQ. The CDR3 consists of 15 residues. The chain's CDR3 is CASSLVQENTGELFF. In DNA form, the CDR3 reads TGCGCCAGCAGCTTGGTACAGGAGAACACCGGGGAGCTGTTTTTT.

The V and J genes are TRBV5-5 and TRBJ2-7; the D gene is possibly TRBD2 (6 bases). The CDR3 covers 12 residues. Germline-derived CDR1 and CDR2 are SGHKS and YYEKEE (reference sequence). Trimming stripped 2 bases from V and 6 bases from J, with 9 bases between. The CDR3 DNA sequence: TGTGCCAGCAGCTTCGGGGGTGGCGAGCAGTACGTC. Translating gives CASSFGGGEQYV.

CDR3 bases: TGTGCCAGCAGCTTAGAGGGAGGGCCACGGAATGAGCAGTTCTTC. This codes for CASSLEGGPRNEQFF. The chain links TRBV11-3 to TRBJ2-1, with 7 bases lining up with TRBD2. The junction had 6 bases not matched to a gene; V was cut back by 0 bases and J by 7 bases. Germline loops: CDR1 SGHNT, CDR2 YENEEA. This CDR3 has 15 amino acids. Using reference TRBV11-3 and TRBJ2-1 for the parts outside the CDR3, the full variable domain is EAGVVQSPRYKIIEKKQPVAFWCNPISGHNTLYWYLQNLGQGPELLIRYENEEAVDDSQLPKDRFSAERLKGVDSTLKIQPAELGDSAVYLCASSLEGGPRNEQFFGPGTRLTVL.

This clone was detected once. This chain links TRBV7-2 with TRBJ1-1, with TRBD1 matching 7 bases. The CDR3 spans 15 residues. The V gene end was trimmed by 5 bases and the J gene end by 3 bases; junction bases not matched to a gene: 9. The germline gives CDR1 SGHTA, CDR2 FQGNSA. The CDR3 sequence is CASSASRGSYTEAFF. The DNA for the CDR3 is TGTGCCAGCAGCGCATCCAGGGGGTCGTACACTGAAGCTTTCTTT.

Only one count was recorded for this clone. The gene calls are TRBV25-1 and TRBJ1-4; 9 positions agree with TRBD1. This CDR3 is built from 16 residues. Germline values: CDR1 MGHDK, CDR2 SYGVNS. V shed 2 bases, J shed 10 bases, and the junction held 11 bases outside the gene matches. CDR3 region: CASSEPGTGREGKLFF. CDR3 coding DNA: TGTGCCAGCAGTGAACCGGGGACAGGGAGGGAAGGAAAACTGTTTTTT.

This chain joins TRBV11-2 and TRBJ2-7; 10 bases are shared with TRBD2. This CDR3 comprises 16 residues. V shed 3 bases and J 2 bases; nucleotides not matched to a gene: 7. CDR1 is SGHAT, CDR2 FQNNGV, per germline. In DNA, the CDR3 is TGTGCCAGCAGCTTGGGGTCTAGCGGGAGTACCTACGAGCAGTACTTC. This codes for CASSLGSSGSTYEQYF.

The chain joins TRBV5-1 to TRBJ2-6; tentatively, D is TRBD1 (6 bases). CDR1 and CDR2 (germline): SGHRS, YFSETQ. With 4 bases removed from V and 7 bases from J, the gap between germline ends came to 21 bases. The CDR3 contains 17 residues. CDR3 DNA sequence: TGCGCCAGCAGCCTTCCGGGACACCGATTGGGAGCCAACGTCCTGACTTTC. Its translation: CASSLPGHRLGANVLTF. The entire variable domain, with the rest obtained from reference TRBV5-1 and TRBJ2-6, is as follows: KAGVTQTPRYLIKTRGQQVTLSCSPISGHRSVSWYQQTPGQGLQFLFEYFSETQRNKGNFPGRFSGRQFSNSRSEMNVSTLELGDSALYLCASSLPGHRLGANVLTFGAGSRLTVL.

In this sample, this clone turned up once. The chain employs TRBV28 and TRBJ2-3, with a possible D match to TRBD1 (6 bases). The CDR3 spans 15 residues. Deletions cut 5 bases from V and 2 bases from J, with 14 bases between. In germline, CDR1 is MDHEN, CDR2 SYDVKM. The CDR3 sequence is CASSDGDTYTDTQYF. The DNA for the CDR3 is TGTGCCAGCAGTGACGGGGACACCTACACAGATACGCAGTATTTT.

The chain uses TRBV6-6 and TRBJ1-5; 9 bases map to TRBD1. Germline V gene lookup returns CDR1 MNHNY and CDR2 SVGAGI (reference sequence). CDR3 size: 15 residues. V was clipped by 5 bases and J by 6 bases; unmatched bases: 8. The CDR3 nucleotides are TGTGCCAGCAGTGTAGGGACAGGGCTGTTTCAGCCCCAGCATTTT. It specifies CASSVGTGLFQPQHF.

The chain employs TRBV25-1 and TRBJ1-2; D possibly corresponds to TRBD1 (5 bases). V dropped 7 bases and J dropped 7 bases, with 19 bases sitting between them. The CDR3 has 14 residues. Germline assignment: CDR1 MGHDK and CDR2 SYGVNS. The DNA of the CDR3 is TGTGCCAGCACCCCTGATTGGGGCCCCATTGGCTACACCTTC. Translating it yields CASTPDWGPIGYTF.

In its sample, this clone was seen once. This chain joins TRBV2 and TRBJ2-5, with D possibly TRBD1 on 6 matching bases. Looked up from germline, CDR1 is SNHLY and CDR2 is FYNNEI. The CDR3 loop spans 13 amino acids. The CDR3 bases are TGTGTCACCAGGGGCCAAGTTGATGAGACCCAGTACTTC. Translating it yields CVTRGQVDETQYF.

Details on this clone: This specimen includes other DNA sequences encoding the same CDR3. This sequence joins TRBV2 and TRBJ2-2, with TRBD2 identical over 13 bases. The V gene's germline CDR1 is SNHLY and CDR2 FYNNEI. The CDR3 totals 15 residues. V lost 6 bases and J lost 6; bases outside the gene matches: 4. CDR3 bases: TGTGCCAGCAGACGGACTAGCGGGAGCCCCGGGGAGCTGTTTTTT. It specifies CASRRTSGSPGELFF. Based on the CDR3 plus reference TRBV2 and TRBJ2-2, the full variable domain is EPEVTQTPSHQVTQMGQEVILRCVPISNHLYFYWYRQILGQKVEFLVSFYNNEISEKSEIFDDQFSVERPDGSNFTLKIRSTKLEDSAMYFCASRRTSGSPGELFFGEGSRLTVL.

V and J are TRBV12-3 or TRBV12-4 and TRBJ2-7; unclear D gene. V was clipped by 2 bases and J by 0 bases, with 5 bases between them. This CDR3 comprises 13 residues. Here the CDR3 reads CASSLSSSYEQYV. The DNA of the CDR3 is TGTGCCAGCAGTTTATCTAGCTCCTACGAGCAGTACGTC.

This clone was counted a single time. The rearrangement links TRBV7-2 to TRBJ2-4; 7 nucleotides match TRBD2. From germline, CDR1 is SGHTA and CDR2 FQGNSA. The CDR3 loop spans 14 amino acids. Trimming cost V 1 base and J 6 bases; bases outside gene matches: 3. CDR3: CASSLVQRGNIQYF. The CDR3 coding sequence is TGTGCCAGCAGCTTAGTCCAGCGGGGAAACATTCAGTACTTC.

This clone was observed once. The gene calls are TRBV7-2 and TRBJ2-2; TRBD2 agrees at 10 bases. J lost 6 bases, V lost 4 bases, and 8 bases had no gene match. The length of the CDR3 is 16 residues. Germline V gene lookup returns CDR1 SGHTA and CDR2 FQGNSA. The CDR3 nucleotides are TGTGCCAGCAGCTCAACTAGCGGGATAGGAGCCGGGGAGCTGTTTTTT. It specifies CASSSTSGIGAGELFF.

The CDR3 nucleotides are TGTGCCAGCAGCCGGTCCCCTAGCAATCAGCCCCAGCATTTT. Its translation is CASSRSPSNQPQHF. The chain employs TRBV2 and TRBJ1-5; D gene unclear. The CDR3 is 14 amino acids. V lost 6 bases to trimming and J lost 0 bases, with 9 bases between them. CDR1 and CDR2 (germline): SNHLY, FYNNEI.

The gene calls are TRBV7-2 and TRBJ2-3, with a tentative D call TRBD2 (5 bases). The V end was cut by 5 bases, the J end by 4 bases, with 19 bases between. Germline-derived CDR1 and CDR2 are SGHTA and FQGNSA. CDR3 length: 16 amino acids. CDR3 amino acids: CASSARGFRSADTQYF. DNA of the CDR3: TGTGCCAGCAGCGCACGGGGTTTCAGGAGCGCAGATACGCAGTATTTT.

The chain is built from TRBV2 and TRBJ1-4; a possible D gene is TRBD1 (6 bases). V lost 6 bases to trimming and J lost 11 bases, with 13 bases between them. The germline CDR1 and CDR2 sequences are SNHLY and FYNNEI. The CDR3 covers 12 residues. CDR3 residues: CASRAEGGKLFF. The CDR3 DNA reads TGTGCCAGCAGGGCAGAGGGGGGGAAACTGTTTTTT.

The chain combines TRBV5-1 with TRBJ1-1; perhaps TRBD1 as D (5 bases). Germline V gene sequence: CDR1 SGHRS, CDR2 YFSETQ. Trimming shortened V by 1 base and J by 1 base, and 23 bases separated the two germline ends. CDR3 length equals 19 residues. CDR3: CASSLNLGPKPTKNTEAFF. CDR3 in DNA: TGCGCCAGCAGCTTGAACCTGGGGCCGAAACCTACCAAGAACACTGAAGCTTTCTTT. Filled out from reference TRBV5-1 and TRBJ1-1, the complete variable domain reads KAGVTQTPRYLIKTRGQQVTLSCSPISGHRSVSWYQQTPGQGLQFLFEYFSETQRNKGNFPGRFSGRQFSNSRSEMNVSTLELGDSALYLCASSLNLGPKPTKNTEAFFGQGTRLTVV.